This entry lists 28 T cell receptor beta chains sequenced from one sample in a study of beta chain features in type 1 diabetes. Study-level points and caveats: When Type 1 diabetes patients were examined, their TCRB CDR3s proved moderately but significantly shorter in all four CD4+ subsets.

Expressed TCRB transcripts were sequenced because the isolated RNA had all been reverse transcribed beforehand. Sequenced by immunoSEQ multiplex PCR; TCRdb stores in-frame clones only, minus some. The data contain 600,000 to 750,000 clones, roughly 12% of them seen just once; the ten biggest clones take up over 0.1%. Their cognate antigens are unknown. The sequencing sample was made of naive CD4+ T cells from blood. These TCRs come from a young man with type 1 diabetes.

The chain carries TRBV10-2 and TRBJ2-7, with D unclear. The V gene's germline CDR1 is WSHSY and CDR2 SAAADI. Between the trimmed V and J ends, which lost 3 bases and 3 bases, there was a span of 9 bases. The length of the CDR3 is 13 residues. Here the CDR3 reads CASSDYVDYEQYF. The CDR3 region has the DNA TGCGCCAGCAGTGATTACGTAGACTACGAGCAGTACTTC.

A few counts support this clone. The rearrangement uses TRBV30 and TRBJ1-5; D is unresolved. CDR3 length: 12 amino acids. Between the trimmed V and J ends, which lost 1 base and 6 bases, there was a span of 7 bases. The V gene's germline CDR1 is GTSNPN and CDR2 SVGIG (reference sequence). The CDR3 region has the DNA TGTGCCTGGAGTGGAGACGGTCAGCCCCAGCATTTT. This gives the protein CAWSGDGQPQHF.

The chain is built from TRBV2 and TRBJ2-7; TRBD1 aligns across 8 bases. With 8 bases clipped from V and 5 bases from J, the junction kept 5 bases outside the gene matches. Germline lookup yields CDR1 SNHLY and CDR2 FYNNEI. This CDR3 contains 12 residues. CDR3 sequence reads: CASQQGVDEQYF. In DNA form, the CDR3 reads TGTGCCAGCCAACAGGGGGTCGACGAGCAGTACTTC.

This clone was seen a few times. The V call is TRBV5-1, the J call TRBJ1-4; 9 nucleotides agree with TRBD1. The CDR3 spans 16 residues. The V segment lost 0 bases and the J segment 6 bases; nucleotides outside the gene matches: 6. Looked up from germline, CDR1 is SGHRS and CDR2 is YFSETQ. The CDR3: CASSLETGQGYEKLFF. CDR3 nucleotide sequence: TGCGCCAGCAGCTTGGAAACGGGACAGGGATATGAAAAACTGTTTTTT.

The genes are TRBV6-6 and TRBJ2-7, with 8 bases identical to TRBD1. Germline loops: CDR1 MNHNY, CDR2 SVGAGI (reference sequence). The CDR3 length is 15 residues. J was trimmed by 2 bases and V by 4 bases; bases with no gene match: 7. The chain's CDR3 is CASSSPDRGPYEQYF. CDR3 bases: TGTGCCAGCAGTTCGCCAGACAGGGGACCCTACGAGCAGTACTTC.

The chain links TRBV6-5 to TRBJ2-3; a possible D gene is TRBD1 (6 bases). Germline V lookup: CDR1 MNHEY, CDR2 SVGAGI. V gave up 2 bases and J gave up 0 bases, with 6 bases separating them. The CDR3 is 14 residues long. The DNA of the CDR3 is TGTGCCAGCAGTTACAGGGGGAGCACAGATACGCAGTATTTT. It is translated as CASSYRGSTDTQYF.

The rearrangement links TRBV7-8 to TRBJ1-2; D not certain. The CDR3 sequence is 13 residues long. CDR1 and CDR2 from the germline V gene are SGHVS and FQNEAQ. Trimming removed 5 bases at V and 8 bases at J, with 15 bases between. For the CDR3, the DNA is TGTGCCAGCAGCCCCTGGGAGGAGGGCGGCTACACCTTC. Amino acids: CASSPWEEGGYTF.

There are a few counts of this clone. The V call is TRBV7-2, the J call TRBJ2-3; perhaps TRBD2 as D (7 bases). V was pared by 7 bases and J by 6 bases, with 14 bases between. Germline V gives CDR1 SGHTA, CDR2 FQGNSA. This CDR3 comprises 13 residues. The CDR3 reads CASTIPGGDTQYF. CDR3 nucleotides: TGTGCCAGCACCATTCCGGGGGGCGATACGCAGTATTTT.

This clone was recorded a few times. This sequence joins TRBV6-6 and TRBJ1-6; D is possibly TRBD1 (5 bases). V was pared by 6 bases and J by 8 bases, with 20 bases between. This CDR3 comprises 16 residues. Germline V gene lookup returns CDR1 MNHNY and CDR2 SVGAGI (reference sequence). The CDR3 region has the DNA TGTGCCAGCAGCCCAGGACAAGGGGTAATAGATTCACCCCTCCACTTT. Translating it yields CASSPGQGVIDSPLHF.

This clone turned up a few times. J is TRBJ2-2 and V is TRBV29-1; maybe TRBD2 (5 bases). The CDR3 covers 13 residues. In germline, CDR1 is SQVTM, CDR2 ANQGSEA. The V end lost 5 bases, the J end lost 3 bases, and 10 bases lay between the germline ends. CDR3 coding DNA: TGCAGCGTTCGGGGAGCGTACACCGGGGAGCTGTTTTTT. Its translation: CSVRGAYTGELFF.

This clone has only a few counts. This chain links TRBV28 with TRBJ1-2; 8 positions agree with TRBD1. CDR1 MDHEN and CDR2 SYDVKM come from the germline V gene. The CDR3 contains 13 residues. After removal of 8 bases from V and 5 bases from J, the junction contained 7 bases not matched to a gene. The CDR3 bases are TGTGCCAGCGTCCCGACAGGGGCTTATGGCTACACCTTC. Its protein is CASVPTGAYGYTF.

This clone was detected only a few times. This chain uses TRBV2 with TRBJ2-7, with 7 nucleotides matching TRBD1. V shed 5 bases and J 2 bases; nucleotides not matched to a gene: 6. In germline, CDR1 is SNHLY, CDR2 FYNNEI. The CDR3 is made up of 14 amino acids. CDR3 amino acids: CASSPGQDPYEQYF. For the CDR3, the DNA is TGTGCCAGCAGTCCCGGACAGGACCCCTACGAGCAGTACTTC.

V gene TRBV7-2 combines with J gene TRBJ1-1; the D gene is possibly TRBD1 (5 bases). The CDR3 extends over 13 amino acids. Germline CDR1 SGHTA, CDR2 FQGNSA. V was pared by 5 bases and J by 4 bases, with 11 bases between. CDR3 protein: CASSPPGGTEAFF. The CDR3 DNA reads as TGTGCCAGCAGCCCCCCGGGGGGCACTGAAGCTTTCTTT.

J is TRBJ2-1 and V is TRBV19, with TRBD2 identical over 12 bases. V was clipped by 4 bases and J by 2 bases; unmatched bases: 3. Germline lookup yields CDR1 LNHDA and CDR2 SQIVND (reference sequence). CDR3 length: 16 amino acids. CDR3 amino acids: CASSTTSGGTYNEQFF. The CDR3 DNA is TGTGCCAGTAGTACCACTAGCGGGGGGACCTACAATGAGCAGTTCTTC.

The rearrangement joins TRBV7-9 to TRBJ2-1; TRBD1 is a possible D gene (5 bases). This CDR3 contains 15 residues. The germline V and J ends were trimmed by 5 bases and 8 bases, with 19 bases remaining between them. CDR1 is SEHNR and CDR2 is FQNEAQ in the germline V gene (reference sequence). DNA for the CDR3: TGTGCCAGCAGCCCAAGGGGCGTAGGGTGGGATGAGCAGTTCTTC. This codes for CASSPRGVGWDEQFF.

The chain employs TRBV6-5 and TRBJ1-2; no reliable D call. The V and J ends lost 10 bases and 2 bases respectively, with 20 bases between them. Germline V CDR1 and CDR2: MNHEY, SVGAGI. This CDR3 contains 15 residues. The CDR3 here is CATSEVLGGNYGYTF. The CDR3 DNA sequence: TGTGCCACCTCGGAGGTCCTCGGAGGGAACTATGGCTACACCTTC.

The rearrangement joins TRBV23-1 to TRBJ2-5; D is unresolved. TRBV23-1 is assigned to the ORF class and has an uncertain function. The CDR3 consists of 10 residues. V lost 5 bases, J lost 3 bases, and 1 base lay in between. The CDR3, as DNA: TGCGCCAGCAGTGAAGAGACCCAGTACTTC. Translation: CASSEETQYF.

V is TRBV5-6 and J is TRBJ2-1; TRBD1 aligns across 7 bases. CDR1 SGHDT and CDR2 YYEEEE come from the germline V gene. The CDR3 covers 15 residues. With V trimmed by 4 bases and J by 2 bases, 6 bases remained unmatched. The CDR3 bases are TGTGCCAGCAGCCGAGCAGGGGGTCCCTACAATGAGCAGTTCTTC. It is translated as CASSRAGGPYNEQFF.

The chain combines TRBV18 with TRBJ1-2, with 7 bases fitting TRBD1. After removal of 2 bases from V and 4 bases from J, the junction contained 4 bases not matched to a gene. Per germline, CDR1 KGHSH and CDR2 LQKENI. This CDR3 comprises 14 residues. The DNA of the CDR3 is TGTGCCAGCTCACCAACGAGGACAGGCTATGGCTACACCTTC. This gives the protein CASSPTRTGYGYTF.

There are a few counts of this clone. The V gene is TRBV9, the J gene TRBJ1-2; TRBD1 matches at 12 bases. The CDR3 is 15 residues long. Germline loops: CDR1 SGDLS, CDR2 YYNGEE. The V and J ends lost 2 bases and 4 bases, in that order; junction bases with no gene match: 3. CDR3 residues: CASSVGTGGTYGYTF. In DNA form, the CDR3 reads TGTGCCAGCAGCGTCGGGACAGGGGGCACCTATGGCTACACCTTC.

This clone was counted between two and nine times. The rearrangement joins TRBV7-9 to TRBJ2-7; 9 nucleotides line up with TRBD1. The germline V gene has CDR1 SEHNR and CDR2 FQNEAQ (reference sequence). V lost 5 bases to trimming and J lost 7 bases; unmatched junction nucleotides: 12. This CDR3 has 15 amino acids. Here the CDR3 reads CASSPRGTGPYEQYF. The CDR3 region has the DNA TGTGCCAGCAGCCCTCGTGGGACAGGGCCGTATGAGCAGTACTTC.

J is TRBJ2-3 and V is TRBV27; 11 bases are a match to TRBD2. Germline CDR1 is MNHEY and CDR2 is SMNVEV (reference sequence). The trim removed 6 bases at V and 0 bases at J, leaving 11 bases unmatched. The CDR3 sequence is 18 residues long. The CDR3 loop reads CASRRTSGGHRSTDTQYF. CDR3 in DNA: TGTGCCAGCAGGCGAACTAGCGGGGGACATCGAAGCACAGATACGCAGTATTTT.

The chain recombines TRBV2 with TRBJ1-5; tentative D call: TRBD1 (5 bases). CDR3 length equals 16 residues. V was pared by 2 bases and J by 2 bases, with 13 bases between. Germline V lookup: CDR1 SNHLY, CDR2 FYNNEI. Here the CDR3 reads CASSEIRVEGNQPQHF. Here the CDR3 DNA reads TGTGCCAGCAGTGAAATCAGGGTTGAGGGCAATCAGCCCCAGCATTTT.

This clone was counted a few times. The V call is TRBV12-2, the J call TRBJ2-5; no DNA check was done on the table's D call, TRBD1. TRBV12-2 is labeled a pseudogene. The CDR3 covers 16 residues. CDR3 residues: CASRPPPERGLETQYF. The CDR3 DNA sequence: TGTGCAAGTCGCCCCCCCCCAGAGAGGGGGTTGGAGACCCAGTACTTC.

The J gene is TRBJ1-2, the V gene TRBV4-1; D is uncertain. Deletions cut 1 base from V and 2 bases from J, with 8 bases between. The CDR3 sequence is 14 residues long. Germline loops: CDR1 MGHRA, CDR2 YSYEKL. CDR3 sequence reads: CASSQGSGNYGYTF. The CDR3 DNA reads as TGCGCCAGCAGCCAAGGCTCAGGAAACTATGGCTACACCTTC.

The chain is built from TRBV10-1 and TRBJ2-7, with 11 bases that match TRBD1. V shed 4 bases, J shed 5 bases, and the junction held 4 bases outside the gene matches. This CDR3 is 14 amino acids long. CDR1 is WNHNN and CDR2 is SYGVQD in the germline V gene (reference sequence). CDR3 loop: CASSAGQGADEQYF. The CDR3 DNA reads TGCGCCAGCAGTGCCGGACAGGGGGCGGACGAGCAGTACTTC.

In its sample, this clone was seen a few times. The J gene is TRBJ2-3, the V gene TRBV6-5; D possibly matches TRBD1 or TRBD2 (5 bases each). The CDR3 spans 13 residues. Germline values: CDR1 MNHEY, CDR2 SVGAGI. V lost 5 bases and J lost 6, with 12 bases in between. The CDR3, as DNA: TGTGCCAGCAGTGGGGGTAGCGAGGATACGCAGTATTTT. This encodes CASSGGSEDTQYF.

The rearrangement links TRBV25-1 to TRBJ2-7; 8 bases are shared with TRBD1. The CDR3 runs 14 residues. The germline gives CDR1 MGHDK, CDR2 SYGVNS. V lost 4 bases and J lost 0; bases outside the gene matches: 2. The DNA of the CDR3 is TGTGCCAGCAGTGCGGACAGGGTCTCCTACGAGCAGTACTTC. This translates into CASSADRVSYEQYF.